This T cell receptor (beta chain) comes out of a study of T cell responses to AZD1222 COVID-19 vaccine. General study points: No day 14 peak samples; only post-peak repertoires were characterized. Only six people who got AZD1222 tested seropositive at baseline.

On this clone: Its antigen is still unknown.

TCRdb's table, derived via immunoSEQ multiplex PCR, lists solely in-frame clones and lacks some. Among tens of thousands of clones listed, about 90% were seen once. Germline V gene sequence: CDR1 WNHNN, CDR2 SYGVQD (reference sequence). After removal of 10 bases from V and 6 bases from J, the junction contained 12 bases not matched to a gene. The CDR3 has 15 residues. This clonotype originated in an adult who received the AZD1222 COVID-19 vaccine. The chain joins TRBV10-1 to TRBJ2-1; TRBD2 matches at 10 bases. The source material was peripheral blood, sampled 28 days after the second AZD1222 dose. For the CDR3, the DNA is TGCGCCACTCAAGGGGCTAGCGGGAGTGGCAATGAGCAGTTCTTC. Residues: CATQGASGSGNEQFF.